This T cell receptor (beta chain) was identified during a study of T-cell reconstitution after alpha-beta-depleted transplantation in children. CDR3 length equals 15 residues. From germline, CDR1 is MNHNS and CDR2 SASEGT. With V trimmed by 6 bases and J by 7 bases, 7 bases remained unmatched. This clonotype was counted a few times. Library preparation (for TCRbeta) was performed with unique molecular identifiers. TCRdb re-derived calls from the PCR reads in MiXCR, one entry per CDR3 protein. Among about 540,000 distinct CDR3 sequences listed, approximately 20% were seen once. The chain has TRBV6-1 and TRBJ1-6; 9 bases map to TRBD1. The material was PBMCs from the stem cell graft donor, obtained from the stem cell graft. This receptor was taken from a human donor who donated a stem cell graft to a child with acute lymphoblastic leukemia. DNA of the CDR3: TGTGCCAGCAGGCTCCGGGACAGGGTCAATTCACCCCTCCACTTT. It codes for CASRLRDRVNSPLHF.